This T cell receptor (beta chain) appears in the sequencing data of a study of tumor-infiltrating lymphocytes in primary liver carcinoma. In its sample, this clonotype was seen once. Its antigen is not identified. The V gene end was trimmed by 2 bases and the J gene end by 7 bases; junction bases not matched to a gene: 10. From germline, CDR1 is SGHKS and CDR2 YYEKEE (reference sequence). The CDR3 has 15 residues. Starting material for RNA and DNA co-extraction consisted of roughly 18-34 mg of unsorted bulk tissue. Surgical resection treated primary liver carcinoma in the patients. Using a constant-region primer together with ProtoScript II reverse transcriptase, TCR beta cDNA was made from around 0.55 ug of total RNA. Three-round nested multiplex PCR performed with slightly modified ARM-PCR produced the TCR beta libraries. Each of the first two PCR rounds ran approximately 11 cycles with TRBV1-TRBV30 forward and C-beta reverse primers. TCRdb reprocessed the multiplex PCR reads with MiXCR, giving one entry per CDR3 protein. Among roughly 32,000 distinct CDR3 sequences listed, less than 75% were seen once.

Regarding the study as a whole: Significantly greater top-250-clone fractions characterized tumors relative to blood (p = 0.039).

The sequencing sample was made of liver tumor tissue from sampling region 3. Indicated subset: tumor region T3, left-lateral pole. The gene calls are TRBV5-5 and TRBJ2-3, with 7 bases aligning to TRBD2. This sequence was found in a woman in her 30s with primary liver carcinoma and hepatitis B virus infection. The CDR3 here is CASSFTSEIVNTQYF. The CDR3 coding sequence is TGTGCCAGCAGCTTTACTAGCGAGATAGTAAATACGCAGTATTTT.